The entry below describes one T cell receptor (beta chain). Its target is not known. In the PCR, 60 Vbeta and 13 Jbeta primers were used. Only in-frame clones appear in the TCRdb table, and some are missing; sequencing was by immunoSEQ multiplex PCR. Of about 120,000 clones listed, 60% to 85% are singletons. Looked up from germline, CDR1 is SGHTA and CDR2 is FQGNSA. The CDR3 contains 17 residues. V shed 5 bases, J shed 6 bases, and the junction held 9 bases outside the gene matches. This entry comes from a study of cytomegalovirus exposure and HLA in healthy donors. The study, taken as a whole, reports: A later look showed TCR association rates differing by HLA locus, highest for DRB1 and lowest for HLA-C. The study put 150 to 200 TCR beta chains on its list as cytomegalovirus-associated. Donors were assumed by presence/absence analyses to have roughly uniform sequencing depth. According to a later analysis, most TCR beta chains associated with CMV appeared HLA-restricted.

Sequencing was done on a sample of PBMCs. The genes are TRBV7-2 and TRBJ2-1, with TRBD2 identical over 14 bases. This sequence was found in a young woman in good health and CMV-seronegative. The chain's CDR3 is CASSPGLAGVSGNEQFF. In nucleotides, the CDR3 is TGTGCCAGCAGCCCGGGACTAGCGGGAGTATCGGGCAATGAGCAGTTCTTC. Full variable domain (outside the CDR3, taken from reference TRBV7-2 and TRBJ2-1): GAGVSQSPSNKVTEKGKDVELRCDPISGHTALYWYRQSLGQGLEFLIYFQGNSAPDKSGLPSDRFSAERTGGSVSTLTIQRTQQEDSAVYLCASSPGLAGVSGNEQFFGPGTRLTVL.